Presented here are 22 T cell receptor beta chains from one specimen sequenced in a study of regulatory T cells in long-lasting Graves disease. Construction of TCR beta libraries relied on iRepertoire HTBI primers and on Arm-PCR targeting CDR3 regions. TCRdb reprocessed the multiplex PCR reads via MiXCR and lists one record per CDR3 protein. Here the sample spans 540,000 or so distinct CDR3 sequences, approximately 13% being singletons. Time point noted: newly diagnosed GD, antithyroid drugs for less than 3 months. With RNA extracted from PBMCs as input, the TCR library was made. Separately, the same data were catalogued under a study of T cells in Graves' hyperthyroidism and ophthalmopathy.

This material consisted of peripheral blood mononuclear cells (PBMCs), taken at new diagnosis, from a patient treated with antithyroid drugs. These receptors originate from a man aged 30 to 39 with Graves disease.

This clonotype was detected many times. This chain connects TRBV7-3 to TRBJ2-3, with D possibly being TRBD2 (6 bases). Per germline, CDR1 SGHTA and CDR2 FQGTGA. Trimming pared 1 base from V and 3 bases from J, leaving 11 bases between. The CDR3 covers 15 residues. CDR3 residues: CASSLNGGMTDTQYF. CDR3 nucleotide sequence: TGTGCCAGCAGCTTAAATGGCGGGATGACAGATACGCAGTATTTT.

The CDR3 region has the DNA TGTGCCAGCAGTGAGACTAGCGGAACTTTAGCCAAAAACATTCAGTACTTC. It yields the protein CASSETSGTLAKNIQYF. This chain uses TRBV2 with TRBJ2-4; 9 bases align to TRBD2. V dropped 3 bases and J dropped 0; count of bases not matched to a gene: 6. CDR3 length: 17 amino acids. Germline CDR1 and CDR2: SNHLY and FYNNEI. Based on the CDR3 plus reference TRBV2 and TRBJ2-4, the full variable domain is EPEVTQTPSHQVTQMGQEVILRCVPISNHLYFYWYRQILGQKVEFLVSFYNNEISEKSEIFDDQFSVERPDGSNFTLKIRSTKLEDSAMYFCASSETSGTLAKNIQYFGAGTRLSVL.

In this sample, this clonotype turned up many times. The chain has TRBV5-5 and TRBJ2-2; TRBD2 matches at 11 bases. CDR3 length: 16 residues. With V trimmed by 2 bases and J by 0 bases, 0 bases remained unmatched. Germline lookup yields CDR1 SGHKS and CDR2 YYEKEE (reference sequence). The CDR3 sequence: CASSLLAGANTGELFF. In DNA, the CDR3 is TGTGCCAGCAGCTTACTAGCGGGAGCGAACACCGGGGAGCTGTTTTTT.

This clonotype was counted between two and nine times. V usage is TRBV7-2 and J usage is TRBJ1-1, with a possible D match to TRBD1 (5 bases). V was trimmed by 4 bases and J by 2 bases, leaving 11 bases between them. This CDR3 has 14 amino acids. Germline CDR1 is SGHTA and CDR2 is FQGNSA. CDR3 sequence (DNA): TGTGCCAGCAGCTGGGACGGGGGTAACACTGAAGCTTTCTTT. Residues: CASSWDGGNTEAFF.

The chain links TRBV4-1 to TRBJ2-7, with D possibly matching TRBD2 (6 bases). CDR1 and CDR2 (germline): MGHRA, YSYEKL. V was shortened by 4 bases and J by 3 bases, with 10 bases between the two germline ends. The CDR3 is 13 residues long. The CDR3 here is CASSLLTSYEQYF. In nucleotides, the CDR3 is TGCGCCAGCAGCCTACTGACTAGCTACGAGCAGTACTTC.

This clonotype was picked up many times. This chain uses TRBV2 with TRBJ2-2; D not resolved. The CDR3 has 13 residues. Germline-derived CDR1 and CDR2 are SNHLY and FYNNEI. Trimming removed 4 bases from V and 2 bases from J, with 5 bases in between. CDR3 nucleotides: TGTGCCAGCAGTGTGCATAACACCGGGGAGCTGTTTTTT. It specifies CASSVHNTGELFF.

Note on this clonotype: A read error may be the cause here, since a much bigger clone is one base away. The CDR3, as DNA: TGCAGTGCTAGGATACAGACCGGGCAGGGGGGCGGCTACACCTTC. Translating gives CSARIQTGQGGGYTF. The rearrangement uses TRBV20-1 and TRBJ1-2; 7 positions match TRBD1. Germline V gene data show CDR1 as DFQATT and CDR2 as SNEGSKA (reference sequence). V lost 3 bases to trimming and J lost 8 bases; unmatched junction nucleotides: 15. This CDR3 spans 15 amino acids.

This clonotype was counted many times. This chain connects TRBV10-3 to TRBJ1-5; D remains ambiguous. In germline, CDR1 is ENHRY, CDR2 SYGVKD. The CDR3 has 14 residues. The V gene lost 4 bases and the J gene lost 4 bases, with 11 bases spanning the gap. The chain's CDR3 is CAISVSTGNQPQHF. The CDR3 DNA reads TGTGCCATCAGTGTTTCGACGGGTAATCAGCCCCAGCATTTT.

This clonotype was found many times. The gene calls are TRBV11-3 and TRBJ1-2, with TRBD1 matching over 8 bases. The germline CDR1 and CDR2 sequences are SGHNT and YENEEA. The V segment lost 5 bases and the J segment 4 bases; nucleotides outside the gene matches: 12. This CDR3 is built from 16 residues. Written as DNA, the CDR3 is TGTGCCAGCAGCCATAGCGGCTCAGGGGGCTTCTATGGCTACACCTTC. Amino acid sequence: CASSHSGSGGFYGYTF.

There are many counts of this clonotype. The CDR3 DNA sequence: TGTGCCAGCAGACAAGACAGGGGGCCAGAGACCCAGTACTTC. Its protein is CASRQDRGPETQYF. The V gene is TRBV7-9, the J gene TRBJ2-5; 10 positions match TRBD1. Germline V gene data show CDR1 as SEHNR and CDR2 as FQNEAQ (reference sequence). Trimming took 6 bases from V and 4 from J; bases not matched to a gene: 5. The CDR3 consists of 14 residues.

This clonotype was counted at least ten times. V usage is TRBV18 and J usage is TRBJ2-1; TRBD1 or TRBD2 may be the D gene (6 bases each). The CDR3 contains 12 residues. Germline lookup yields CDR1 KGHSH and CDR2 LQKENI. Deletions cut 2 bases from V and 9 bases from J, with 8 bases between. CDR3 amino acids: CASSPRGVEQFF. Here the CDR3 DNA reads TGTGCCAGCTCACCAAGGGGGGTTGAGCAGTTCTTC.

In its sample, this clonotype was seen many times. The chain uses TRBV27 and TRBJ2-2; perhaps TRBD1 as D (6 bases). Germline CDR1 and CDR2: MNHEY and SMNVEV (reference sequence). V gave up 3 bases and J gave up 3 bases, with 14 bases separating them. CDR3 length equals 16 residues. The CDR3 DNA sequence: TGTGCCAGCAGTTTCGGGACAATACAGGACACCGGGGAGCTGTTTTTT. Translation: CASSFGTIQDTGELFF.

This clonotype was found many times. The chain joins TRBV15 to TRBJ2-7; tentatively, D is TRBD2 (6 bases). The V gene lost 3 bases and the J gene lost 5 bases, with 11 bases spanning the gap. Per germline, CDR1 LNHNV and CDR2 YYDKDF (reference sequence). The CDR3 is made up of 13 amino acids. DNA for the CDR3: TGTGCCACCAGCAGCTTCGGGGAGGACGAGCAGTACTTC. Protein: CATSSFGEDEQYF.

The chain combines TRBV15 with TRBJ1-4, with TRBD1 identical over 7 bases. Germline V gene lookup returns CDR1 LNHNV and CDR2 YYDKDF (reference sequence). The CDR3 is made up of 15 amino acids. With 9 bases clipped from V and 5 bases from J, the junction kept 12 bases outside the gene matches. The CDR3 DNA reads as TGTGCCACTAAACAGAGGCAGGGGGGGAATGAAAAACTGTTTTTT. Protein: CATKQRQGGNEKLFF. The full variable domain, completed using reference TRBV15 and TRBJ1-4, is DAMVIQNPRYQVTQFGKPVTLSCSQTLNHNVMYWYQQKSSQAPKLLFHYYDKDFNNEADTPDNFQSRRPNTSFCFLDIRSPGLGDTAMYLCATKQRQGGNEKLFFGSGTQLSVL.

V is TRBV7-3 and J is TRBJ1-3; D perhaps matches TRBD1 (6 bases). The germline gives CDR1 SGHTA, CDR2 FQGTGA. Trimming removed 5 bases from V and 4 bases from J, with 9 bases in between. CDR3 length: 13 amino acids. The CDR3 DNA reads TGTGCCAGCAGCATAGACAGGGGAAACACCATATATTTT. This sequence encodes CASSIDRGNTIYF.

In its sample, this clonotype was seen many times. The rearrangement links TRBV10-3 to TRBJ2-5; the match to TRBD2 covers 15 bases. Germline values: CDR1 ENHRY, CDR2 SYGVKD. The J segment lost 2 bases and the V segment lost 6 bases, leaving 16 bases of the junction unmatched. The CDR3 has 20 residues. The CDR3 DNA reads TGTGCCATCAGCTCGGGACTAGCGGGAGGCCCCCAGAACCTTCAAGAGACCCAGTACTTC. Translation: CAISSGLAGGPQNLQETQYF.

This clonotype was observed many times. The chain combines TRBV29-1 with TRBJ2-7, with D unclear. The germline V gene has CDR1 SQVTM and CDR2 ANQGSEA. Trimming cost V 3 bases and J 2 bases, with 11 bases left between them. This CDR3 is built from 13 residues. CDR3 in amino acids: CSVEFWGTYEQYF. The CDR3 DNA reads TGCAGCGTTGAGTTTTGGGGAACCTACGAGCAGTACTTC.

This rearrangement joins TRBV14 to TRBJ2-2, with D perhaps TRBD1 (6 bases). The V end was cut by 0 bases, the J end by 8 bases, with 16 bases between. Germline V CDR1 and CDR2: SGHDN, FVKESK. This CDR3 contains 16 residues. This chain's CDR3 is CASSQELNRAIGELFF. The CDR3 DNA reads as TGTGCCAGCAGCCAAGAGCTGAACAGGGCGATAGGGGAGCTGTTTTTT.

This clonotype was found a few times. The V call is TRBV18, the J call TRBJ1-2; TRBD1 is a possible D gene (6 bases). This CDR3 has 14 residues. Germline CDR1 is KGHSH and CDR2 is LQKENI. Trimming removed 3 bases at V and 7 bases at J, with 15 bases between. The CDR3: CASSPPGPQGGYTF. The CDR3 coding sequence is TGTGCCAGCTCACCTCCGGGACCACAGGGTGGCTACACCTTC.

This clonotype turned up a few times. The chain employs TRBV7-2 and TRBJ2-3; D might be TRBD2 (5 bases). V lost 3 bases and J 4 bases, leaving 11 bases between the germline ends. This CDR3 has 14 amino acids. Germline values: CDR1 SGHTA, CDR2 FQGNSA. The CDR3 sequence is CASSLNRGADTQYF. Here the CDR3 DNA reads TGTGCCAGCAGCTTGAATCGGGGTGCAGATACGCAGTATTTT.

This clonotype was counted between two and nine times. At one boundary the junction diverges from the germline segment, which might be a read error. This chain links TRBV5-1 with TRBJ2-3; D gene uncertain. CDR1 is SGHRS and CDR2 is YFSETQ in the germline V gene. The CDR3 runs 12 residues. In DNA form, the CDR3 reads TGTGCCAGCAGCACCATAGGGGATACGCAGTATTTT. Amino acid sequence: CASSTIGDTQYF.

This clonotype was observed a few times. The chain combines TRBV11-3 with TRBJ2-2; TRBD2 might be the D (5 bases). Trimming cost V 4 bases and J 4 bases, with 10 bases left between them. The length of the CDR3 is 14 residues. Germline V CDR1 and CDR2: SGHNT, YENEEA. The CDR3 sequence is CASSSGEGTGELFF. In DNA, the CDR3 is TGTGCCAGCAGCTCGGGCGAGGGCACCGGGGAGCTGTTTTTT.